This note documents a single TCR beta chain sequence. This entry is derived from a study of Graves' ophthalmopathy and Graves' hyperthyroidism. The CDR3 is made up of 14 amino acids. Trimming removed 4 bases at V and 9 bases at J, with 19 bases between. The germline V gene has CDR1 ENHRY and CDR2 SYGVKD. TCR beta CDR3 amplification used RNA transcripts. HTBI primers were employed in first-round RT-PCR, then a second-round multiplex PCR followed. TCRdb fed the multiplex PCR reads into MiXCR, producing one record per CDR3 protein. The table includes approximately 1.2 million distinct CDR3 sequences, roughly 35% detected once.

This receptor was obtained from an adult man with Graves' hyperthyroidism. The sample comprised peripheral blood or thyroid tissue (not recorded which). The rearrangement links TRBV10-3 to TRBJ2-7; D may correspond to TRBD1 or TRBD2 (5 bases each). CDR3 nucleotides: TGTGCCATCAGTGGAGGCGAGGGGCTCTCCCGGCAGTACTTC. Translating gives CAISGGEGLSRQYF.